The 7 T cell receptor beta chains presented below share a single source sample, sequenced in a study of T-cell reconstitution after alpha-beta-depleted transplantation in children (TCRdb year 2016). The library was generated by PCR. TCRdb names Illumina HiSeq 2500 as the instrument used. To normalize quantification of the TCRbeta repertoire, the TCR libraries were built with molecular barcoding that relied on unique molecular identifiers. Starting from the raw public reads, TCRdb applied fastp trimming at Q25, assembled clones with MiXCR and retained in-frame beta chains. Each entry is one CDR3 protein sequence, shown with its most common DNA and genes. This sample is represented by 200,000 to 250,000 distinct CDR3 sequences; 7.5% to 10% of them were singletons. The top ten constitute 5.1% of the sample. The input for sequencing was PBMCs from the stem cell graft donor, taken from the stem cell graft. All receptors come from a human donor who donated a stem cell graft to a child with SCID.

This clonotype was found many times. J is TRBJ2-7 and V is TRBV7-2, with 9 bases that match TRBD1. The CDR3 covers 16 residues. V shed 5 bases and J 5 bases; nucleotides not matched to a gene: 13. Germline CDR1 reads SGHTA; CDR2 reads FQGNSA. CDR3 protein: CASSHNVDRGRHEQYF. The CDR3 nucleotides are TGTGCCAGCAGCCACAATGTGGACAGGGGACGCCACGAGCAGTACTTC.

V and J are TRBV5-1 and TRBJ1-6, with TRBD1 as a possible D gene (6 bases). V was shortened by 0 bases and J by 8 bases, with 9 bases between the two germline ends. Germline V lookup: CDR1 SGHRS, CDR2 YFSETQ. The CDR3 totals 14 residues. The CDR3 DNA follows: TGCGCCAGCAGCTTGGGGGACAACTATTCACCCCTCCACTTT. This sequence encodes CASSLGDNYSPLHF. Drawing the rest from reference TRBV5-1 and TRBJ1-6, the complete variable domain is KAGVTQTPRYLIKTRGQQVTLSCSPISGHRSVSWYQQTPGQGLQFLFEYFSETQRNKGNFPGRFSGRQFSNSRSEMNVSTLELGDSALYLCASSLGDNYSPLHFGNGTRLTVT.

This sequence joins TRBV5-1 and TRBJ1-2, with D possibly matching TRBD1 (5 bases). The V end lost 0 bases, the J end lost 0 bases, and 9 bases lay between the germline ends. This CDR3 has 15 residues. CDR1 and CDR2 from the germline V gene are SGHRS and YFSETQ. The DNA for the CDR3 is TGCGCCAGCAGCTTGGGGGACGGAGCTAACTATGGCTACACCTTC. This sequence encodes CASSLGDGANYGYTF.

This clonotype appeared many times. The chain links TRBV7-9 to TRBJ2-7; unclear D gene. Germline values: CDR1 SEHNR, CDR2 FQNEAQ (reference sequence). The V gene lost 6 bases and the J gene lost 1 base, with 7 bases spanning the gap. This CDR3 has 12 residues. This chain's CDR3 is CASRPISYEQYF. Written as DNA, the CDR3 is TGTGCCAGCAGGCCGATTTCCTACGAGCAGTACTTC.

This clonotype was counted at least ten times. CDR3 amino acids: CASSRGPRETQYF. The DNA of the CDR3 is TGCGCCAGCAGCCGAGGTCCCCGAGAGACCCAGTACTTC. The chain joins TRBV5-1 to TRBJ2-5; D ambiguous. Germline V lookup: CDR1 SGHRS, CDR2 YFSETQ. CDR3 length: 13 residues. V lost 4 bases, J lost 4 bases, and 11 bases lay in between.

The sample holds many counts of this clonotype. The chain combines TRBV27 with TRBJ1-1; 8 bases match TRBD1. Germline values: CDR1 MNHEY, CDR2 SMNVEV (reference sequence). The CDR3 has 13 residues. V lost 6 bases to trimming and J lost 5 bases; unmatched junction nucleotides: 5. Here the CDR3 DNA reads TGTGCCAGCAGCCCGACAGGGGTTACTGAAGCTTTCTTT. Translated, it gives CASSPTGVTEAFF.

This clonotype was observed at least ten times. CDR3 sequence reads: CSALIPHGGVTDTQYF. CDR3 nucleotides: TGCAGTGCTCTCATTCCCCACGGGGGGGTTACAGATACGCAGTATTTT. The chain employs TRBV20-1 and TRBJ2-3; TRBD2 aligns across 8 bases. CDR1 is DFQATT, CDR2 SNEGSKA, per germline (reference sequence). With 5 bases clipped from V and 3 bases from J, the junction kept 13 bases outside the gene matches. The CDR3 sequence is 16 residues long.